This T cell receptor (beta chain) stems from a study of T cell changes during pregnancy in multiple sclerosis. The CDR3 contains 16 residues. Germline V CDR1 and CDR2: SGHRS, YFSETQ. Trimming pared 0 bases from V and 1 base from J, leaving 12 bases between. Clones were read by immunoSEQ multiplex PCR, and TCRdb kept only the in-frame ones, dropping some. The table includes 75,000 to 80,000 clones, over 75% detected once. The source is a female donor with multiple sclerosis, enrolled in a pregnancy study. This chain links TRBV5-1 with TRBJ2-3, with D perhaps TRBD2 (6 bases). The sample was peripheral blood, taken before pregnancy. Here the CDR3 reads CASSLGAWGGTDTQYF. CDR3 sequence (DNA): TGCGCCAGCAGCTTGGGGGCCTGGGGGGGCACAGATACGCAGTATTTT.